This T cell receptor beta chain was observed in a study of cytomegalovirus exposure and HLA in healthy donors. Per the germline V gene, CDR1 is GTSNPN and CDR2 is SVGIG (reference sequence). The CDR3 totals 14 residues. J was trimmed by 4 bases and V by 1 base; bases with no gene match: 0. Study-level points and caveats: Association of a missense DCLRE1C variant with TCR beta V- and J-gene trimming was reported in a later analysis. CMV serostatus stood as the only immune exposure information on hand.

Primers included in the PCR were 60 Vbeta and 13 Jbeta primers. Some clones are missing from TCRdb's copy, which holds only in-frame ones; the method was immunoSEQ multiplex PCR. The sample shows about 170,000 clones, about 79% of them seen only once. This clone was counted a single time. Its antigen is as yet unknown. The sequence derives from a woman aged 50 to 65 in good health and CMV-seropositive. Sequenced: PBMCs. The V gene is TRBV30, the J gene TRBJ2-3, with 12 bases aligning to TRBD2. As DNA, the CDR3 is TGTGCCTGGAGTGGACTAGCGGGGGCAGATACGCAGTATTTT. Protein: CAWSGLAGADTQYF.